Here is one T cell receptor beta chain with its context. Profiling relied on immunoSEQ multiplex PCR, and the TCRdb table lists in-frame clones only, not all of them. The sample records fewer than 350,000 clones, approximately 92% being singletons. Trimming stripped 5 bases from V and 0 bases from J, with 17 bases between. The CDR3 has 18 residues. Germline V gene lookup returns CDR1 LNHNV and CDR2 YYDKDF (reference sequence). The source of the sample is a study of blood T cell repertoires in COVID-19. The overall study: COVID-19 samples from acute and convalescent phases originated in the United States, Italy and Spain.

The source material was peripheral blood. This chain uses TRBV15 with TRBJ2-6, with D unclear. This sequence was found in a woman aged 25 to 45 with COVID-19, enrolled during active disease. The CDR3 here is CATSATLGSSSGANVLTF. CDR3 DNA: TGTGCCACCAGCGCCACTTTAGGTAGCTCCTCTGGGGCCAACGTCCTGACTTTC. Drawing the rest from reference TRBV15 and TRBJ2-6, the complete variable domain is DAMVIQNPRYQVTQFGKPVTLSCSQTLNHNVMYWYQQKSSQAPKLLFHYYDKDFNNEADTPDNFQSRRPNTSFCFLDIRSPGLGDTAMYLCATSATLGSSSGANVLTFGAGSRLTVL.